The 18 T cell receptor beta chains below come from one sample, sequenced in a study of blood T cell repertoires in COVID-19. Using immunoSEQ multiplex PCR, the repertoire was profiled, and TCRdb retains in-frame clones only, with some absent. The table lists approximately 100,000 clones, about two thirds of them singletons. Material for sequencing was peripheral blood. The origin of the receptors is a human donor with acute or convalescent COVID-19. The donor label of this sample is uncertain.

The rearrangement uses TRBV20-1 and TRBJ1-1, with 8 bases aligning to TRBD1. The V segment lost 2 bases and the J segment 11 bases; nucleotides outside the gene matches: 4. Germline lookup yields CDR1 DFQATT and CDR2 SNEGSKA (reference sequence). This CDR3 comprises 11 residues. The CDR3 spells CSARTGGWAFF. The DNA for the CDR3 is TGCAGTGCTAGAACAGGGGGGTGGGCTTTCTTT.

Comment on this clone: Other nucleotide sequences from this sample produce the same CDR3. The chain couples TRBV18 to TRBJ1-6; 7 bases are shared with TRBD1. Unmatched junction bases numbered 4, after V lost 4 bases and J lost 7 bases. The CDR3 is 14 amino acids. CDR1 KGHSH and CDR2 LQKENI come from the germline V gene. CDR3: CASSQTGDNSPLHF. CDR3 nucleotides: TGTGCCAGCTCACAAACAGGGGACAATTCACCCCTCCACTTT.

CDR3 nucleotides: TGTGCCAGCAGCGCGCAAGGGGGCTCCTACAATGAGCAGTTCTTC. Its protein product is CASSAQGGSYNEQFF. This chain uses TRBV7-3 with TRBJ2-1, with D perhaps TRBD1 (6 bases). The CDR3 consists of 15 residues. The germline CDR1 and CDR2 sequences are SGHTA and FQGTGA. Deletions cut 5 bases from V and 0 bases from J, with 11 bases between.

This clone has just a few counts. The chain couples TRBV2 to TRBJ2-7, with TRBD2 identical over 7 bases. The germline CDR1 and CDR2 sequences are SNHLY and FYNNEI. Losses at the gene ends were 6 bases for V and 5 bases for J; bases not matched to a gene: 7. This CDR3 is built from 13 residues. Here the CDR3 reads CASSTGTNDEQYV. The DNA for the CDR3 is TGTGCCAGCAGCACCGGGACTAACGACGAGCAGTACGTC.

The chain recombines TRBV24-1 with TRBJ2-6; D call uncertain. This CDR3 comprises 16 residues. CDR1 and CDR2 from the germline V gene are KGHDR and SFDVKD. Trimming cost V 3 bases and J 1 base, with 9 bases left between them. The CDR3 sequence is CATSDGPGSGANVLTF. The CDR3 bases are TGTGCCACCAGTGATGGTCCCGGGTCTGGGGCCAACGTCCTGACTTTC.

This clone occurred once. The gene calls are TRBV19 and TRBJ1-2; the D gene is possibly TRBD1 (5 bases). The V gene lost 6 bases and the J gene lost 0 bases, with 14 bases spanning the gap. CDR3 length equals 15 residues. CDR1 is LNHDA, CDR2 SQIVND, per germline (reference sequence). CDR3 coding DNA: TGTGCCAGTAGATTTATCGGGGGAGCTAACTATGGCTACACCTTC. It is translated as CASRFIGGANYGYTF.

Only one count was recorded for this clone. V gene TRBV9 combines with J gene TRBJ2-1; 7 bases map to TRBD2. Germline V lookup: CDR1 SGDLS, CDR2 YYNGEE. The V gene end was trimmed by 3 bases and the J gene end by 11 bases; junction bases not matched to a gene: 11. This CDR3 has 14 amino acids. This CDR3 is CASSAWVTSRKQFF. The DNA of the CDR3 is TGTGCCAGCAGCGCCTGGGTGACTAGCCGAAAGCAGTTCTTC.

This clone was detected only once. The J gene is TRBJ1-3, the V gene TRBV5-1, with TRBD1 matching over 9 bases. Trimming at V came to 1 base and at J to 4 bases, leaving 6 bases not matched to a gene. Germline values: CDR1 SGHRS, CDR2 YFSETQ. The CDR3 covers 16 residues. In DNA, the CDR3 is TGCGCCAGCAGCTTGCAGGGGACAGGGAAAGGAAACACCATATATTTT. This codes for CASSLQGTGKGNTIYF.

The rearrangement uses TRBV5-1 and TRBJ2-3; weak D call: TRBD2 (5 bases). Germline CDR1 is SGHRS and CDR2 is YFSETQ. V lost 0 bases and J 6 bases, leaving 8 bases between the germline ends. The CDR3 spans 13 residues. Here the CDR3 reads CASSLGTDDTQYF. The CDR3 DNA follows: TGCGCCAGCAGCTTGGGGACTGATGATACGCAGTATTTT. Together with reference TRBV5-1 and TRBJ2-3, the CDR3 gives the full variable domain: KAGVTQTPRYLIKTRGQQVTLSCSPISGHRSVSWYQQTPGQGLQFLFEYFSETQRNKGNFPGRFSGRQFSNSRSEMNVSTLELGDSALYLCASSLGTDDTQYFGPGTRLTVL.

Concerning this clone itself: The sample holds other DNA sequences that translate to the same CDR3. The V gene is TRBV7-8, the J gene TRBJ1-1; D gene unclear. Germline V gene lookup returns CDR1 SGHVS and CDR2 FQNEAQ. V lost 1 base and J 1 base, leaving 7 bases between the germline ends. The CDR3 sequence is 14 residues long. CDR3: CASSLVGRNTEAFF. In nucleotides, the CDR3 is TGTGCCAGCAGCTTAGTTGGGCGGAACACTGAAGCTTTCTTT.

The J gene is TRBJ1-6, the V gene TRBV19; D gene ambiguous. This CDR3 comprises 13 residues. V shed 6 bases and J shed 10 bases, with 13 bases lying between them. Germline V CDR1 and CDR2: LNHDA, SQIVND (reference sequence). CDR3 amino acids: CASSLTRQSPLHF. The CDR3 coding sequence is TGTGCCAGTAGCCTGACGAGGCAATCACCCCTCCACTTT.

The V call is TRBV14, the J call TRBJ1-4; 7 bases line up with TRBD1. After removal of 2 bases from V and 4 bases from J, the junction contained 7 bases not matched to a gene. The CDR3 length is 16 residues. CDR1 SGHDN and CDR2 FVKESK come from the germline V gene. For the CDR3, the DNA is TGTGCCAGCAGCCAACTTTCCGGGACAGTTAATGAAAAACTGTTTTTT. As protein: CASSQLSGTVNEKLFF.

In DNA, the CDR3 is TGTGCCAGCAGCGCCCTACAGGGGGTGGATTACACCTTC. Encoded protein: CASSALQGVDYTF. The rearrangement uses TRBV11-2 and TRBJ1-2; 8 nucleotides line up with TRBD1. The germline V gene has CDR1 SGHAT and CDR2 FQNNGV. The CDR3 runs 13 residues. V lost 5 bases, J lost 11 bases, and 10 bases stayed unmatched.

Only one count was recorded for this clone. This chain links TRBV28 with TRBJ1-2; D remains unclear. V dropped 4 bases and J dropped 0 bases, with 9 bases sitting between them. Germline V gene sequence: CDR1 MDHEN, CDR2 SYDVKM. The CDR3 loop spans 14 amino acids. Here the CDR3 reads CASSSATANYGYTF. DNA for the CDR3: TGTGCCAGCAGTTCTGCCACAGCTAACTATGGCTACACCTTC.

V and J are TRBV19 and TRBJ1-2, with D possibly matching TRBD1 (5 bases). Deletions cut 6 bases from V and 4 bases from J, with 9 bases between. The CDR3 runs to 12 residues. Germline CDR1 and CDR2: LNHDA and SQIVND (reference sequence). The CDR3 spells CASSRGTYGYTF. CDR3 coding DNA: TGTGCCAGTAGCCGGGGGACCTATGGCTACACCTTC.

The chain carries TRBV2 and TRBJ1-5; 9 positions match TRBD1. Germline CDR1 SNHLY, CDR2 FYNNEI. This CDR3 has 14 amino acids. Trimming at V came to 6 bases and at J to 7 bases, leaving 7 bases not matched to a gene. CDR3 protein: CASSLQGARQPQHF. CDR3 coding DNA: TGTGCCAGCAGCTTACAGGGGGCCAGACAGCCCCAGCATTTT. The complete variable domain, with remaining parts taken from reference TRBV2 and TRBJ1-5, reads EPEVTQTPSHQVTQMGQEVILRCVPISNHLYFYWYRQILGQKVEFLVSFYNNEISEKSEIFDDQFSVERPDGSNFTLKIRSTKLEDSAMYFCASSLQGARQPQHFGDGTRLSIL.

The V gene is TRBV2, the J gene TRBJ2-7; possibly TRBD1 for D (7 bases). Germline loops: CDR1 SNHLY, CDR2 FYNNEI. V was shortened by 5 bases and J by 3 bases, with 17 bases between the two germline ends. The CDR3 has 15 residues. Here the CDR3 DNA reads TGTGCCAGCAGTCCCAGGGGGGTAGGGGACTACGAGCAGTACGTC. Translating it yields CASSPRGVGDYEQYV.

This clone was counted only a few times. The CDR3 spells CASSPHGLAGAHTGELFF. The CDR3 DNA reads TGTGCCAGCTCACCACATGGACTAGCGGGGGCCCACACCGGGGAGCTGTTTTTT. This chain links TRBV18 with TRBJ2-2; 13 nucleotides agree with TRBD2. CDR1 and CDR2 (germline): KGHSH, LQKENI. J lost 3 bases, V lost 1 base, and 5 bases had no gene match. The CDR3 has 18 residues. The whole variable domain, filled in from reference TRBV18 and TRBJ2-2, reads NAGVMQNPRHLVRRRGQEARLRCSPMKGHSHVYWYRQLPEEGLKFMVYLQKENIIDESGMPKERFSAEFPKEGPSILRIQQVVRGDSAAYFCASSPHGLAGAHTGELFFGEGSRLTVL.